These 9 T cell receptor beta chains were all obtained from the same sample, sequenced in a study of cytomegalovirus exposure and HLA in healthy donors (dated by TCRdb to 2016 to 2017). The library was made by the immunoSEQ multiplex PCR assay. For the multiplex PCR, a mixture combining 60 forward primers for TCR Vbeta segments and 13 reverse primers for TCR Jbeta segments was used. TCRdb re-hosts the immuneACCESS table, in-frame sequences only. Its copies lack some clones; in the studies checked, an unresolved V gene accounts for under half of them, and the cause for the rest is not known. In this sample the table shows around 240,000 clones, roughly 87% of which occur a single time. 5% to 6% of the sample comes from the top ten. Source material: PBMCs. The receptor source for this set is a woman in her thirties or forties in good health and CMV-seropositive.

The rearrangement joins TRBV7-9 to TRBJ1-5, with 7 bases identical to TRBD1. Losses at the gene ends were 1 base for V and 5 bases for J; bases not matched to a gene: 8. The CDR3 has 16 residues. CDR1 is SEHNR and CDR2 is FQNEAQ in the germline V gene (reference sequence). The CDR3 DNA reads TGTGCCAGCAGCTTAGGCAGTGCGGACAGGTATCAGCCCCAGCATTTT. It is translated as CASSLGSADRYQPQHF. The variable domain in full, completed from reference TRBV7-9 and TRBJ1-5, reads DTGVSQNPRHKITKRGQNVTFRCDPISEHNRLYWYRQTLGQGPEFLTYFQNEAQLEKSRLLSDRFSAERPKGSFSTLEIQRTEQGDSAMYLCASSLGSADRYQPQHFGDGTRLSIL.

This clone was recorded once. The chain joins TRBV9 to TRBJ1-4, with a tentative D call TRBD1 (6 bases). The CDR3 sequence is 15 residues long. The V gene's germline CDR1 is SGDLS and CDR2 YYNGEE. Between the trimmed V and J ends, which lost 0 bases and 13 bases, there was a span of 19 bases. The CDR3 sequence: CASSVGGGAASVLFF. CDR3 DNA sequence: TGTGCCAGCAGCGTAGGGGGGGGCGCGGCATCAGTACTGTTTTTT. The full variable domain, with the rest looked up from reference TRBV9 and TRBJ1-4, is DSGVTQTPKHLITATGQRVTLRCSPRSGDLSVYWYQQSLDQGLQFLIQYYNGEERAKGNILERFSAQQFPDLHSELNLSSLELGDSALYFCASSVGGGAASVLFFGSGTQLSVL.

The chain carries TRBV4-2 and TRBJ1-2; a possible D gene is TRBD1 (5 bases). Germline lookup yields CDR1 LGHNA and CDR2 YNFKEQ. V lost 1 base and J lost 8, with 14 bases in between. The length of the CDR3 is 14 residues. This chain's CDR3 is CASSQALQGRGYTF. CDR3 DNA sequence: TGTGCCAGCAGCCAAGCGCTTCAGGGCCGGGGCTACACCTTC.

This chain uses TRBV5-4 with TRBJ1-6; D gene uncertain. Germline CDR1 reads SGHNT; CDR2 reads YYREEE (reference sequence). V was cut by 4 bases and J by 8 bases, with 13 bases left in between. CDR3 length equals 14 residues. Here the CDR3 reads CASSPSSEHSPLHF. CDR3 DNA: TGTGCCAGCAGCCCCTCATCGGAGCATTCACCCCTCCACTTT.

The chain uses TRBV19 and TRBJ2-3, with a weak D call TRBD2 (6 bases). The CDR3 sequence is 15 residues long. CDR1 and CDR2 (germline): LNHDA, SQIVND (reference sequence). Trimming took 1 base from V and 6 from J, leaving 14 bases between them. CDR3: CASSIGRANADTQYF. Here the CDR3 DNA reads TGTGCCAGTAGTATAGGGAGGGCTAACGCGGATACGCAGTATTTT. Based on the CDR3 plus reference TRBV19 and TRBJ2-3, the full variable domain is DGGITQSPKYLFRKEGQNVTLSCEQNLNHDAMYWYRQDPGQGLRLIYYSQIVNDFQKGDIAEGYSVSREKKESFPLTVTSAQKNPTAFYLCASSIGRANADTQYFGPGTRLTVL.

This chain joins TRBV14 and TRBJ2-5, with 7 bases aligning to TRBD2. V lost 3 bases, J lost 4 bases, and 8 bases stayed unmatched. Germline CDR1 reads SGHDN; CDR2 reads FVKESK. CDR3 length: 15 amino acids. CDR3 DNA sequence: TGTGCCAGCAGCCACCGAATTGGGGGGGGAGAGACCCAGTACTTC. Residues: CASSHRIGGGETQYF.

This sequence joins TRBV6-6 and TRBJ1-1, with D unresolved. This CDR3 is 15 amino acids long. From germline, CDR1 is MNHNY and CDR2 SVGAGI (reference sequence). Between the trimmed V and J ends, which lost 6 bases and 4 bases, there was a span of 18 bases. The CDR3 nucleotides read TGTGCCAGCAGCCCGACCCGCGGGCGAGTCACTGAAGCTTTCTTT. It translates to CASSPTRGRVTEAFF.

The chain uses TRBV11-1 and TRBJ1-1, with TRBD1 identical over 8 bases. CDR3 length equals 18 residues. Trimming removed 4 bases from V and 0 bases from J; junction bases left unmatched: 13. Germline V gives CDR1 SGHAT, CDR2 FQDESV (reference sequence). CDR3 sequence: CASSSNGRTGTMNTEAFF. In nucleotides, the CDR3 is TGTGCCAGCAGCTCGAACGGACGGACAGGGACTATGAACACTGAAGCTTTCTTT. The full variable domain, completed using reference TRBV11-1 and TRBJ1-1, is EAEVAQSPRYKITEKSQAVAFWCDPISGHATLYWYRQILGQGPELLVQFQDESVVDDSQLPKDRFSAERLKGVDSTLKIQPAELGDSAMYLCASSSNGRTGTMNTEAFFGQGTRLTVV.

V usage is TRBV29-1 and J usage is TRBJ2-7; TRBD2 agrees at 8 bases. Trimming at V came to 6 bases and at J to 2 bases, leaving 9 bases not matched to a gene. This CDR3 comprises 14 residues. Germline V lookup: CDR1 SQVTM, CDR2 ANQGSEA. The CDR3 coding sequence is TGCAGCGTCGCACCGACTAGCGCAACCTACGAGCAGTACTTC. As protein: CSVAPTSATYEQYF.